This TCR beta chain came from a study of blood T cell repertoires in COVID-19. Study overall: The analysed material was cDNA or gDNA that came from T cells, B-cell-depleted T cells, or PBMCs.

The table came from immunoSEQ multiplex PCR; TCRdb's copy has only in-frame clones and leaves some out. The table includes roughly 310,000 clones, around nine tenths detected once. Living in 20 to 30 US areas, the participants were between 18 and 89 years of age. This clone was found once. J was trimmed by 8 bases and V by 6 bases; bases with no gene match: 8. Germline V CDR1 and CDR2: SNHLY, FYNNEI. CDR3 length: 15 amino acids. Sequencing was carried out using PBMCs or T cells enriched from blood (not recorded which). This sequence originates from a woman between 35 and 50 years old who had recovered from COVID-19. The rearrangement joins TRBV2 to TRBJ1-6; 9 positions match TRBD1. The CDR3 spells CASRTGGSRDSPLHF. The CDR3 nucleotides read TGTGCCAGCAGGACAGGGGGTAGTCGAGATTCACCCCTCCACTTT. Variable domain in full (rest from reference TRBV2 and TRBJ1-6): EPEVTQTPSHQVTQMGQEVILRCVPISNHLYFYWYRQILGQKVEFLVSFYNNEISEKSEIFDDQFSVERPDGSNFTLKIRSTKLEDSAMYFCASRTGGSRDSPLHFGNGTRLTVT.